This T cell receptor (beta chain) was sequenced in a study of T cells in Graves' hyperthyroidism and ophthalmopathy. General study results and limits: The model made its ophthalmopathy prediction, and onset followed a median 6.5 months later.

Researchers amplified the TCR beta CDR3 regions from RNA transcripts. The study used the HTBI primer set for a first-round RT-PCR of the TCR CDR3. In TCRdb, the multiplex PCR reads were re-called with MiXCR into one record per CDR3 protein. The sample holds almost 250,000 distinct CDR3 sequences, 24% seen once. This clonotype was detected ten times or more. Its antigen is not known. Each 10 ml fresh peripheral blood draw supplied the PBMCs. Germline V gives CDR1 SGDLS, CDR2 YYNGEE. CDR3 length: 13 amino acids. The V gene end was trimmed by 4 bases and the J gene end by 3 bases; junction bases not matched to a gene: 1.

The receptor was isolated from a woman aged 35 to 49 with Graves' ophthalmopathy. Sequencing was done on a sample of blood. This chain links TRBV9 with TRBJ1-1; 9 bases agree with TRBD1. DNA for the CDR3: TGTGCCAGCAGCTGGACAGGGGACACTGAAGCTTTCTTT. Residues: CASSWTGDTEAFF.